A single sample gave rise to the 20 T cell receptor beta chains below, sequenced in a study of shared clonotypes between healthy human individuals. Naivety among CD8 cells was defined by CD45RO negativity and positive CCR7 selection, thereby excluding terminally differentiated effector memory CD45RA+ cells. Data came from immunoSEQ multiplex PCR; TCRdb stores just in-frame clones and leaves some out. Counted here are about 610,000 clones, roughly 95% occurring once; the ten biggest clones make up roughly 0.1%. Sample: naive CD8+ T cells sorted from blood. The receptor source for this set is a woman aged 25 to 39 in good health.

This rearrangement joins TRBV7-7 to TRBJ2-1; weak D call: TRBD1 (6 bases). This CDR3 comprises 12 residues. Per the germline V gene, CDR1 is SSHAT and CDR2 is FNYEAQ (reference sequence). V gave up 4 bases and J gave up 7 bases, with 8 bases separating them. CDR3 region: CASSYRVNEQFF. Written as DNA, the CDR3 is TGTGCCAGCAGCTACAGGGTGAATGAGCAGTTCTTC.

The gene calls are TRBV11-2 and TRBJ2-1; 11 bases agree with TRBD2. V dropped 4 bases and J dropped 5; count of bases not matched to a gene: 7. This CDR3 region has 16 residues. CDR1 is SGHAT, CDR2 FQNNGV, per germline. CDR3 loop: CASSSSGTSGNNEQFF. The DNA of the CDR3 is TGTGCCAGCAGCTCAAGTGGGACTAGCGGCAACAATGAGCAGTTCTTC.

This clone was counted once. In nucleotides, the CDR3 is TGTGCCAGCAGCCAAGATATTTTGAACACTGAAGCTTTCTTT. Its translation: CASSQDILNTEAFF. The gene calls are TRBV4-2 and TRBJ1-1; D is ambiguous. CDR1 and CDR2 from the germline V gene are LGHNA and YNFKEQ. V dropped 0 bases and J dropped 0 bases, with 5 bases sitting between them. CDR3 length: 14 amino acids.

The rearrangement links TRBV15 to TRBJ1-5; 7 bases are shared with TRBD1. Trimming removed 8 bases from V and 5 bases from J; junction bases left unmatched: 6. CDR3 length: 13 residues. Germline V CDR1 and CDR2: LNHNV, YYDKDF (reference sequence). The CDR3 region is CATRDSSYQPQHF. For the CDR3, the DNA is TGTGCCACCCGGGACAGTTCGTATCAGCCCCAGCATTTT.

The rearrangement joins TRBV5-1 to TRBJ1-1; TRBD1 might be the D (5 bases). V was pared by 0 bases and J by 7 bases, with 10 bases between. Looked up from germline, CDR1 is SGHRS and CDR2 is YFSETQ. The CDR3 contains 13 residues. CDR3 bases: TGCGCCAGCAGCTTGGCCGGGGGGAATGAAGCTTTCTTT. Translated, it gives CASSLAGGNEAFF.

As concerns this clone: The junction departs from the called germline gene at one end, perhaps through a read error. The CDR3 nucleotides read TGTGCCAGCAGCGAAGAGCGGGCCGCCTACGAGCAGTACTTC. It yields the protein CASSEERAAYEQYF. The J gene is TRBJ2-7, the V gene TRBV4-2; perhaps TRBD2 as D (6 bases). The germline CDR1 and CDR2 sequences are LGHNA and YNFKEQ. The CDR3 length is 14 residues.

The chain links TRBV5-4 to TRBJ1-4; possible D gene TRBD1, 6 bases. V lost 5 bases to trimming and J lost 8 bases, with 19 bases between them. Per germline, CDR1 SGHNT and CDR2 YYREEE (reference sequence). The CDR3 is 15 amino acids. CDR3: CASRGADSGEEKLFF. The CDR3 DNA sequence: TGTGCCAGCAGGGGGGCGGACAGCGGCGAGGAAAAACTGTTTTTT.

The rearrangement uses TRBV28 and TRBJ2-3; TRBD2 agrees at 8 bases. The CDR3 length is 16 residues. Trimming cost V 6 bases and J 4 bases; bases outside gene matches: 12. Per germline, CDR1 MDHEN and CDR2 SYDVKM. CDR3 sequence reads: CASSWVRAGDPDTQYF. The CDR3 DNA reads TGTGCCAGCAGCTGGGTAAGAGCGGGAGACCCAGATACGCAGTATTTT.

The CDR3 nucleotides read TGTGCCAGCAGTCGGACTAGCGGGAACACAGATACGCAGTATTTT. This sequence encodes CASSRTSGNTDTQYF. The chain employs TRBV7-9 and TRBJ2-3; TRBD2 matches 12 bases. CDR1 SEHNR and CDR2 FQNEAQ come from the germline V gene (reference sequence). This CDR3 region has 15 residues. V trimming: 6 bases; J trimming: 2 bases; junction bases outside the gene matches: 3.

This rearrangement joins TRBV5-4 to TRBJ1-1, with 7 positions matching TRBD1. J lost 3 bases, V lost 10 bases, and 6 bases had no gene match. CDR1 and CDR2 (germline): SGHNT, YYREEE (reference sequence). The CDR3 extends over 12 amino acids. CDR3: CAGSTGDTEAFF. Here the CDR3 DNA reads TGTGCCGGCTCAACAGGGGACACTGAAGCTTTCTTT.

V is TRBV7-9 and J is TRBJ2-3; TRBD2 matches at 7 bases. CDR1 and CDR2 from the germline V gene are SEHNR and FQNEAQ (reference sequence). The CDR3 length is 15 residues. V lost 1 base and J lost 4; bases outside the gene matches: 5. CDR3 residues: CASSLVAGEADTQYF. The CDR3 DNA is TGTGCCAGCAGCTTAGTCGCGGGAGAGGCAGATACGCAGTATTTT.

V and J are TRBV7-8 and TRBJ1-1; D ambiguous. Deletions cut 8 bases from V and 1 base from J, with 11 bases between. Looked up from germline, CDR1 is SGHVS and CDR2 is FQNEAQ. The CDR3 is 13 amino acids. For the CDR3, the DNA is TGTGCCAGCGGCCGCGGCCGGAACACTGAAGCTTTCTTT. Its translation is CASGRGRNTEAFF. Based on the CDR3 plus reference TRBV7-8 and TRBJ1-1, the full variable domain is GAGVSQSPRYKVAKRGQDVALRCDPISGHVSLFWYQQALGQGPEFLTYFQNEAQLDKSGLPSDRFFAERPEGSVSTLKIQRTQQEDSAVYLCASGRGRNTEAFFGQGTRLTVV.

The chain links TRBV19 to TRBJ2-3; no definite D call. The CDR3 length is 14 residues. V shed 1 base and J shed 4 bases, with 9 bases lying between them. In germline, CDR1 is LNHDA, CDR2 SQIVND (reference sequence). CDR3 residues: CASSIVRAPDTQYF. The CDR3 nucleotides read TGTGCCAGTAGTATAGTGAGAGCCCCAGATACGCAGTATTTT.

The V call is TRBV19, the J call TRBJ1-1; 10 bases agree with TRBD1. CDR1 and CDR2 (germline): LNHDA, SQIVND (reference sequence). The CDR3 sequence is 16 residues long. Trimming took 3 bases from V and 0 from J; bases not matched to a gene: 4. This chain's CDR3 is CASSMGQGRVNTEAFF. CDR3 in DNA: TGTGCCAGTAGTATGGGACAGGGGAGAGTGAACACTGAAGCTTTCTTT.

The gene calls are TRBV7-8 and TRBJ1-1, with D possibly matching TRBD1 (6 bases). Germline values: CDR1 SGHVS, CDR2 FQNEAQ. Trimming pared 0 bases from V and 4 bases from J, leaving 9 bases between. The CDR3 loop spans 14 amino acids. As DNA, the CDR3 is TGTGCCAGCAGCTTAGCAGGGGGAGGCACTGAAGCTTTCTTT. Its translation is CASSLAGGGTEAFF.

V usage is TRBV29-1 and J usage is TRBJ1-2; unclear D gene. This CDR3 region has 13 residues. The germline V and J ends were trimmed by 1 base and 1 base, with 7 bases remaining between them. Germline assignment: CDR1 SQVTM and CDR2 ANQGSEA. CDR3 sequence reads: CSVEGWVNYGYTF. The DNA of the CDR3 is TGCAGCGTTGAAGGTTGGGTTAACTATGGCTACACCTTC.

The CDR3 nucleotides are TGCGCCAGCAGCCAAGATCAAGACAGGGCCTACGAGCAGTACTTC. As protein: CASSQDQDRAYEQYF. The rearrangement joins TRBV4-1 to TRBJ2-7; 7 nucleotides agree with TRBD1. V shed 0 bases and J 2 bases; nucleotides not matched to a gene: 4. The CDR3 has 15 amino acids. The V gene's germline CDR1 is MGHRA and CDR2 YSYEKL.

The chain recombines TRBV5-1 with TRBJ2-7; 11 positions agree with TRBD1. This CDR3 comprises 15 residues. Germline V gene lookup returns CDR1 SGHRS and CDR2 YFSETQ. V lost 4 bases, J lost 4 bases, and 7 bases stayed unmatched. For the CDR3, the DNA is TGCGCCAGCAGCCCGGACAGGGGGCAGATATACGAGCAGTACTTC. Protein sequence: CASSPDRGQIYEQYF.

The chain joins TRBV28 to TRBJ1-5; TRBD1 matches at 9 bases. CDR1 MDHEN and CDR2 SYDVKM come from the germline V gene. This CDR3 is built from 17 residues. V dropped 6 bases and J dropped 6; count of bases not matched to a gene: 15. The CDR3 nucleotides read TGTGCCAGCAGGTTACCGTTGAACAGGGGGCTAGTTCAGCCCCAGCATTTT. Its protein product is CASRLPLNRGLVQPQHF.

The chain combines TRBV5-8 with TRBJ2-7; no reliable D call. The V gene's germline CDR1 is SGHTS and CDR2 YDEGEE. The germline V and J ends were trimmed by 0 bases and 7 bases, with 17 bases remaining between them. The CDR3 is made up of 15 amino acids. The CDR3 DNA reads as TGTGCCAGCAGCTTGGCGAAGTCCAGCCTGGAGGAGCAGTACTTC. Its protein product is CASSLAKSSLEEQYF.